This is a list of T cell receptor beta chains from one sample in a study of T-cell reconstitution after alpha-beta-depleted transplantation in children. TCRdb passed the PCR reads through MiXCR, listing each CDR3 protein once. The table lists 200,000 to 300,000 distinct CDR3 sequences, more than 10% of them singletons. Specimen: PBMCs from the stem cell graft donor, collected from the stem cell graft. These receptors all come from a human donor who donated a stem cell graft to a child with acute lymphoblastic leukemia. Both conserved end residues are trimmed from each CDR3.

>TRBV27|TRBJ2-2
ASSLSDTGELF
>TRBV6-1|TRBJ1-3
ASSELGPASGNTIY
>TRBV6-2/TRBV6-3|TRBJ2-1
ASSYSQMTSGPNNEQF
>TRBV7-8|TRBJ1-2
ASSLRIKQENYGYT
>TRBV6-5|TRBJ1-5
ASSYGPGSNQPQH
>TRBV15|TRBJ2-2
ATSTNDKGLNTGELF
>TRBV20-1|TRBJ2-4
SATGGWTGSKNIQY
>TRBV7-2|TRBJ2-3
ASSTRTDTQY
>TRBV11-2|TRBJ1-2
ASSLAVHSAPYGYP
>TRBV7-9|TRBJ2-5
ASSWGLQETQY
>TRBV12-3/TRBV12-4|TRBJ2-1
ASSLGGIAYNEQF
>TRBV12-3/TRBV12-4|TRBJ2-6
ASRPGQGGTSGANVLT
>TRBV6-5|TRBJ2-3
ASSYSLAGGPDTQY
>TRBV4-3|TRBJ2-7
ASSQGSEYEQY
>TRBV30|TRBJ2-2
AWSVQSTGELF
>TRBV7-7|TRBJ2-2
ASSPSAIRGTGELF
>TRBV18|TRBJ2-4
ASSYDREPKY
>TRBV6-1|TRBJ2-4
ASSQGNIQY
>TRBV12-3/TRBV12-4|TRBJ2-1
ASSSRGFLSYNEQF
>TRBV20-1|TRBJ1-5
SASSTSNQPQH
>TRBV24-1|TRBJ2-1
ATSGPQGLKQF